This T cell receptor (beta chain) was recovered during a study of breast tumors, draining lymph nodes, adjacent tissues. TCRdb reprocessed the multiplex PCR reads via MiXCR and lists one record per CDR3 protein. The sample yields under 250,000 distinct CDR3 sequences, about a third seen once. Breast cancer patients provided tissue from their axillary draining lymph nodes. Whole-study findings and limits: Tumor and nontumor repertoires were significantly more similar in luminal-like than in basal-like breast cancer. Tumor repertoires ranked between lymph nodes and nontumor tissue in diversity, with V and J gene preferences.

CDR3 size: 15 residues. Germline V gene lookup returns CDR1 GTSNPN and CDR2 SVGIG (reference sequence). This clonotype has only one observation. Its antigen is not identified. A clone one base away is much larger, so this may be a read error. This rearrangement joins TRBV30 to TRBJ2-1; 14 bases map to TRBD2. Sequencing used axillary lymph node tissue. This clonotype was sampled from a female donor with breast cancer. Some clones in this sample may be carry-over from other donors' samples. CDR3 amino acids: CAALGTSGRINEQLF. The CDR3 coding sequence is TGTGCCGCCCTGGGGACTAGCGGGAGAATTAATGAGCAGCTCTTC.